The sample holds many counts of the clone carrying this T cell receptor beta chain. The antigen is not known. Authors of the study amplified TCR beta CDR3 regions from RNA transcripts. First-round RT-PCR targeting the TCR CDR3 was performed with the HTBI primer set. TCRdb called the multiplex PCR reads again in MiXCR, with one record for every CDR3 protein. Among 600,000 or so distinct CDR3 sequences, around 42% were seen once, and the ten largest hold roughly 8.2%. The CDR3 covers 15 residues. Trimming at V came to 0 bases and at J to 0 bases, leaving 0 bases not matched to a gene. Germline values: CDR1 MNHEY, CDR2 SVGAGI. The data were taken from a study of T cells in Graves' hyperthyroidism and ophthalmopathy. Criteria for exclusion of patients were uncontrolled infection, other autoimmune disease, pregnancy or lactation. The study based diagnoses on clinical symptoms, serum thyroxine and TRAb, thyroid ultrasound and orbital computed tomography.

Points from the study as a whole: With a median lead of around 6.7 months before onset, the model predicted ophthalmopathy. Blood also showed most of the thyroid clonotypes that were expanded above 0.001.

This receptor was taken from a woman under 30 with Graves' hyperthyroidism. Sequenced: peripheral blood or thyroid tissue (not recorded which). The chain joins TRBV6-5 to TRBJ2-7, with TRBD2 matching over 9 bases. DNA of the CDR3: TGTGCCAGCAGTTACTCTAGCGGGAGCTCCTACGAGCAGTACTTC. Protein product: CASSYSSGSSYEQYF.